The present T cell receptor (beta chain) was sequenced within a study of shared clonotypes between healthy human individuals. Study results and limitations: Some naive CD4 clonotypes, around 4.7%, turned up in common across several donors. Richness estimates generally favored naive over memory subsets.

Trimming shortened V by 1 base and J by 4 bases, and 16 bases separated the two germline ends. Germline V gene lookup returns CDR1 GTSNPN and CDR2 SVGIG (reference sequence). The CDR3 loop spans 15 amino acids. Clones were sequenced by immunoSEQ multiplex PCR, and TCRdb holds only the in-frame ones, with some missing. The data hold around 2.5 million clones, with 80% to 95% observed a single time. In regard to this clone: Its antigen is as yet unknown.

Sequenced sample: naive CD4+ T cells from PBMCs. As to subset: CD45RA+ positively selected. The sequence came from a man between 18 and 35 years old in good health. Some clones in this sample may be carry-over from other donors' samples. The rearrangement joins TRBV30 to TRBJ2-5; D not resolved. The CDR3 coding sequence is TGTGCCTGGAGTGAGGGTTTGGCAGCAGGAGAGACCCAGTACTTC. Translating it yields CAWSEGLAAGETQYF.